The clone carrying this T cell receptor (beta chain) was observed a few times. Study processing details: Reference gene primer amplification in the assay estimated nucleated cell counts. The assay was immunoSEQ multiplex PCR, and TCRdb's table has in-frame clones only and misses some. V and J calls and clone size follow that table, whereas D and trimming were derived from the DNA. The table has roughly 200,000 clones, over 60% seen once. This specimen belongs to a study of blood T cell repertoires in COVID-19. Background on the study: Samples of COVID-19 (acute and convalescent) were obtained from the United States, Italy and Spain. PBMCs, B-cell-depleted T cells, or T cells provided the cDNA or gDNA that made up the material.

Looked up from germline, CDR1 is MNHEY and CDR2 is SVGAGI. The CDR3 has 13 amino acids. Unmatched junction bases numbered 10, after V lost 6 bases and J lost 11 bases. The clonotype originates from a woman aged 70-85 years with acute or convalescent COVID-19. The sample taken for sequencing was peripheral blood. This rearrangement joins TRBV6-5 to TRBJ1-1; 9 bases agree with TRBD1. The CDR3 nucleotides read TGTGCCAGCAGGCAGGGCGGGGGGACAGGGGCTTTCTTT. Encoded protein: CASRQGGGTGAFF.